The present T cell receptor beta chain was sequenced within a study of blood T cell repertoires in COVID-19. Germline V CDR1 and CDR2: SQVTM, ANQGSEA. Trimming took 7 bases from V and 1 from J, leaving 22 bases between them. The CDR3 consists of 16 residues. The protocol was immunoSEQ multiplex PCR, while the TCRdb copy is restricted to in-frame clones and leaves out a portion. The sample records 150,000 to 190,000 clones, roughly 81% being singletons. The chain employs TRBV29-1 and TRBJ1-2, with D perhaps TRBD1 (6 bases). The clonotype was recovered from a woman aged 60 to 75 with COVID-19, enrolled during active disease. Input material: peripheral blood. The CDR3 bases are TGCAGCGCCGAGGGTGGGGGCTCGGTGGATAACTATGGCTACACCTTC. Translating it yields CSAEGGGSVDNYGYTF.